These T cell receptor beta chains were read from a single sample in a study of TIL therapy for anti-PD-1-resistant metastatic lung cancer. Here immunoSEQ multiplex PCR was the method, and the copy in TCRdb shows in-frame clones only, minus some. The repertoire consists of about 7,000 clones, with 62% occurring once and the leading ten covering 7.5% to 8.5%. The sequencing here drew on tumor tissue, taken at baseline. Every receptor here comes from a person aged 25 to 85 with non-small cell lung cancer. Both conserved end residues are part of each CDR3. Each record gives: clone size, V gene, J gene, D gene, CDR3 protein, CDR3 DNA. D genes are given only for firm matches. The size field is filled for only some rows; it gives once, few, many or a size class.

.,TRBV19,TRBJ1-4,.,CASRSVGLRLFF,TGTGCCAGTAGGTCCGTAGGACTTAGGCTGTTTTTT
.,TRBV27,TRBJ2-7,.,CASSFGLDTEQYF,TGTGCCAGCAGTTTCGGTCTCGACACGGAGCAGTACTTC
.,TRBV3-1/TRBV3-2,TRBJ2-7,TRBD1,CASSQDYGTGSYEQYF,TGTGCCAGCAGCCAAGATTATGGGACAGGGTCATACGAGCAGTACTTC
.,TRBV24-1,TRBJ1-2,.,CATSRGRGYGYTF,TGTGCCACCAGTCGGGGCAGGGGCTATGGCTACACCTTC
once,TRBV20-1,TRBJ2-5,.,CSASDRRGRQETQYF,TGCAGTGCTAGTGATCGCCGGGGCCGTCAAGAGACCCAGTACTTC
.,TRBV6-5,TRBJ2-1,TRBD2,CASRLTSGTYNEQFF,TGTGCCAGCAGGCTGACTAGCGGGACCTACAATGAGCAGTTCTTC
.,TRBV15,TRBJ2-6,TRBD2,CATSRDGGAGANVLTF,TGTGCCACCAGCAGAGATGGGGGGGCTGGGGCCAACGTCCTGACTTTC
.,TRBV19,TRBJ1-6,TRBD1,CASMRGDRVSPLHF,TGTGCCAGTATGAGGGGGGACAGGGTCTCACCCCTCCACTTT
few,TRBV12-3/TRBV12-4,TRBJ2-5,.,CASSRGQETQYF,TGTGCCAGCAGTCGGGGCCAAGAGACCCAGTACTTC
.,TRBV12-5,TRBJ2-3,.,CASGLVPDTSDTQYF,TGTGCTAGTGGTTTGGTCCCCGACACTTCAGATACGCAGTATTTT
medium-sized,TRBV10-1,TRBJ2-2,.,CASSAFPSYTGELFF,TGCGCCAGCAGTGCGTTTCCCTCTTACACCGGGGAGCTGTTTTTT
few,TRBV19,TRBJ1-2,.,CASRGVYGYTF,TGTGCCAGCAGGGGCGTCTATGGCTACACCTTC
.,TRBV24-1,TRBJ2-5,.,CATSGGSGETQYF,TGTGCCACCAGTGGCGGCTCGGGAGAGACCCAGTACTTC
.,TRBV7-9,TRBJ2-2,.,CASSLGTGFYTGELFF,TGTGCCAGCAGCTTAGGGACTGGATTCTACACCGGGGAGCTGTTTTTT
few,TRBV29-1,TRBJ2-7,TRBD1,CSVQRGGGLGEQYF,TGCAGCGTCCAGAGAGGGGGCGGGTTAGGAGAGCAGTACTTC
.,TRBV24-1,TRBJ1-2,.,CATSDSPDRYGYTF,TGTGCCACCAGTGATTCTCCGGACAGATATGGCTACACTTTC
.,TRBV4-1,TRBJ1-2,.,CASSQDWDPQGGYTF,TGCGCCAGCAGCCAAGATTGGGATCCCCAGGGGGGCTACACCTTC
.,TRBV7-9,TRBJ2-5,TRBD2,CASSLMGLAGSETQYF,TGTGCCAGCAGCTTAATGGGACTAGCGGGGTCAGAGACCCAGTACTTC
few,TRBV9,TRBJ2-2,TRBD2,CASSVDPSGTGELFF,TGTGCCAGCAGCGTAGACCCTAGCGGGACCGGGGAGCTGTTTTTT
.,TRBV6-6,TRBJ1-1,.,CASPGDGTINTEAFF,TGTGCCAGCCCGGGGGACGGGACCATCAACACTGAAGCTTTCTTT
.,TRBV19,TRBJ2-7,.,CASSISPAYEQYF,TGTGCCAGTAGTATTTCTCCTGCCTACGAGCAGTACTTC
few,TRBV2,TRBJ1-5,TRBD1,CASRGTGGLRNQPQHF,TGTGCCAGCAGGGGGACAGGGGGCCTGCGCAATCAGCCCCAGCATTTT
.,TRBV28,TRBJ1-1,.,CASSFRVAEAFF,TGTGCCAGCAGTTTCAGGGTGGCAGAAGCTTTCTTT
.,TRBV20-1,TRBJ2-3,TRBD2,CSASSSTSGGRVEDTQYF,TGCAGTGCTAGTTCATCTACCTCTGGCGGGAGGGTTGAAGATACGCAGTATTTT
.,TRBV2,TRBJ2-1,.,CASSPDFNNEQFF,TGTGCCAGCAGCCCGGACTTCAACAATGAGCAGTTCTTC
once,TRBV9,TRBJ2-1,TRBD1,CASSARDRGSYNEQFF,TGTGCCAGCAGCGCCCGGGACAGGGGCTCCTACAATGAGCAGTTCTTC
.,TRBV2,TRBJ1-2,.,CASTTGGFYGYTF,TGTGCCAGCACCACCGGGGGTTTCTATGGCTACACCTTC
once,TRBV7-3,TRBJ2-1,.,CASSPTDPRDEQFF,TGTGCCAGCAGCCCCACCGACCCGAGAGATGAGCAGTTCTTC
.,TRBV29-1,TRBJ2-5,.,CSARDTQETQYF,TGCAGCGCCAGGGACACCCAAGAGACCCAGTACTTC
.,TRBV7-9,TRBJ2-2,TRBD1,CASSPRGRAGELFF,TGTGCCAGCAGCCCAAGGGGGCGAGCCGGGGAGCTGTTTTTT
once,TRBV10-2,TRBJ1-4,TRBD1,CASSQGAREKLFF,TGCGCCAGCAGCCAGGGGGCAAGGGAAAAACTGTTTTTT
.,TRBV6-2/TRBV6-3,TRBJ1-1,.,CASSYPSGHMNTEAFF,TGTGCCAGCAGTTACCCGAGTGGACATATGAACACTGAAGCTTTCTTT
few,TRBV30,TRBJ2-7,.,CAWNRGASVYEQYF,TGTGCCTGGAACCGAGGGGCTAGCGTCTACGAGCAGTACTTC
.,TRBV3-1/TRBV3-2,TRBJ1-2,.,CASSQSWGRENGYTF,TGTGCCAGCAGCCAATCTTGGGGGCGCGAGAATGGCTACACCTTC
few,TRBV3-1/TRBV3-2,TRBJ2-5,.,CASISTNTETQYF,TGTGCCAGCATCTCGACTAACACGGAGACCCAGTACTTC
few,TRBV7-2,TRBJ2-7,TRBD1,CASSYGTGAYEQYF,TGTGCCAGCAGCTACGGGACAGGGGCCTACGAGCAGTACTTC
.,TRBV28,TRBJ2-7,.,CASSLAGSHYEQYF,TGTGCCAGCAGTTTAGCGGGGTCCCACTACGAGCAGTACTTC
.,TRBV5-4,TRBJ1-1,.,CASSLAGFNTEAFF,TGTGCCAGCAGCTTGGCAGGCTTTAACACTGAAGCTTTCTTT
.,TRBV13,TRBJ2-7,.,CASSLVRLGFEQYF,TGTGCCAGCAGCCTCGTGCGTTTAGGTTTCGAGCAGTACTTC